A single sample gave rise to the 18 T cell receptor beta chains below, sequenced in a study of blood T cell repertoires in COVID-19. Sequenced by immunoSEQ multiplex PCR; TCRdb stores in-frame clones only, minus some. There are over 200,000 clones in the sample; 80% to 90% occur only once, and roughly 3.7% lies in the top ten. Source material: PBMCs or T cells enriched from blood (not recorded which). The source of these receptors is a woman aged 25 to 39 who had been exposed to COVID-19.

The chain joins TRBV18 to TRBJ1-2; 8 bases fit TRBD1. CDR1 is KGHSH, CDR2 LQKENI, per germline. This CDR3 is 12 amino acids long. The J segment lost 6 bases and the V segment lost 5 bases, leaving 2 bases of the junction unmatched. The DNA for the CDR3 is TGTGCCAGCTCAGCGACAGGGGATGGCTACACCTTC. Translation gives CASSATGDGYTF.

The chain is built from TRBV10-1 and TRBJ2-5, with 13 bases lining up with TRBD2. Germline V gene lookup returns CDR1 WNHNN and CDR2 SYGVQD (reference sequence). The CDR3 runs 16 residues. The junction had 6 bases not matched to a gene; V was cut back by 5 bases and J by 3 bases. The CDR3 spells CASSLGLAGEEETQYF. In DNA form, the CDR3 reads TGCGCCAGCAGTCTTGGACTAGCGGGGGAGGAAGAGACCCAGTACTTC.

The CDR3: CASSMTGGNQPQHF. As DNA, the CDR3 is TGTGCCAGTAGCATGACAGGGGGCAATCAGCCCCAGCATTTT. This chain joins TRBV19 and TRBJ1-5, with 8 bases identical to TRBD1. The CDR3 sequence is 14 residues long. Losses at the gene ends were 6 bases for V and 2 bases for J; bases not matched to a gene: 3. CDR1 LNHDA and CDR2 SQIVND come from the germline V gene (reference sequence).

The genes are TRBV19 and TRBJ2-7; D remains unclear. Trimming left V 5 bases short and J 0 bases short, with 8 bases between. The CDR3 is 13 residues long. Germline lookup yields CDR1 LNHDA and CDR2 SQIVND (reference sequence). In nucleotides, the CDR3 is TGTGCCAGTAGTCGAGACTTCTCCTACGAGCAGTACTTC. Translating gives CASSRDFSYEQYF. Looking up the rest from reference TRBV19 and TRBJ2-7 gives the full variable domain: DGGITQSPKYLFRKEGQNVTLSCEQNLNHDAMYWYRQDPGQGLRLIYYSQIVNDFQKGDIAEGYSVSREKKESFPLTVTSAQKNPTAFYLCASSRDFSYEQYFGPGTRLTVT.

The chain carries TRBV28 and TRBJ2-7; D is perhaps TRBD1 (6 bases). The CDR3 loop spans 12 amino acids. Germline V gene data show CDR1 as MDHEN and CDR2 as SYDVKM. V lost 10 bases and J 3 bases, leaving 13 bases between the germline ends. This chain's CDR3 is CAIGQDSYEQYF. The CDR3 DNA sequence: TGTGCCATCGGTCAGGACAGCTACGAGCAGTACTTC.

This rearrangement joins TRBV6-5 to TRBJ1-1, with a tentative D call TRBD1 (6 bases). Between the trimmed V and J ends, which lost 5 bases and 7 bases, there was a span of 17 bases. The CDR3 runs 14 residues. Germline CDR1 reads MNHEY; CDR2 reads SVGAGI. The CDR3: CASSKLQGKGEAFF. In DNA form, the CDR3 reads TGTGCCAGCAGTAAATTACAGGGAAAGGGTGAAGCTTTCTTT.

V gene TRBV30 combines with J gene TRBJ1-5; 8 bases fit TRBD1. The CDR3 length is 16 residues. Germline CDR1 and CDR2: GTSNPN and SVGIG (reference sequence). Trimming removed 0 bases from V and 4 bases from J; junction bases left unmatched: 8. The CDR3 protein is CAWSVHIGTGNQPQHF. The DNA for the CDR3 is TGTGCCTGGAGTGTACACATTGGGACAGGAAATCAGCCCCAGCATTTT.

CDR3 protein: CASTLTSSVTDTQYF. CDR3 nucleotide sequence: TGTGCCAGCACCCTAACTAGCTCCGTCACAGATACGCAGTATTTT. The chain uses TRBV28 and TRBJ2-3, with D perhaps matching TRBD2 (6 bases). V was pared by 7 bases and J by 2 bases, with 16 bases between. This CDR3 region has 15 residues. Per germline, CDR1 MDHEN and CDR2 SYDVKM.

This sequence joins TRBV6-6 and TRBJ1-5; 7 bases match TRBD1. The germline CDR1 and CDR2 sequences are MNHNY and SVGAGI (reference sequence). The CDR3 has 19 amino acids. Germline trimming cut 6 bases from V and 2 bases from J; bases unmatched to any gene: 19. The CDR3 nucleotides read TGTGCCAGCAGCTTCCAGGGGGGAAATCGGATGAGGGGCAATCAGCCCCAGCATTTT. It translates to CASSFQGGNRMRGNQPQHF.

The chain employs TRBV2 and TRBJ1-1; D unresolved. The germline gives CDR1 SNHLY, CDR2 FYNNEI. V was pared by 3 bases and J by 4 bases, with 9 bases between. The CDR3 spans 13 residues. The CDR3 here is CASSDGVGTEAFF. The CDR3 nucleotides are TGTGCCAGCAGTGATGGAGTGGGCACTGAAGCTTTCTTT.

The rearrangement uses TRBV4-1 and TRBJ2-1; D is unclear. Germline V lookup: CDR1 MGHRA, CDR2 YSYEKL. V lost 0 bases, J lost 7 bases, and 13 bases lay in between. The CDR3 loop spans 15 amino acids. This chain's CDR3 is CASSQDRSGWNEQFF. As DNA, the CDR3 is TGCGCCAGCAGCCAAGATCGGTCAGGATGGAATGAGCAGTTCTTC.

The rearrangement links TRBV25-1 to TRBJ2-1; 9 bases line up with TRBD2. Germline lookup yields CDR1 MGHDK and CDR2 SYGVNS. The V gene end was trimmed by 3 bases and the J gene end by 7 bases; junction bases not matched to a gene: 13. The CDR3 sequence is 17 residues long. In nucleotides, the CDR3 is TGTGCCAGCAGTGAGTTTAGGGGACTAGCAGGGTCTAATGAGCAGTTCTTC. As protein: CASSEFRGLAGSNEQFF.

The CDR3 spells CASRSNSYGYTF. The CDR3 nucleotides are TGTGCCAGCAGGTCAAATTCCTATGGCTACACCTTC. The chain combines TRBV7-9 with TRBJ1-2; D call uncertain. This CDR3 is built from 12 residues. V was trimmed by 6 bases and J by 4 bases, leaving 9 bases between them. Germline assignment: CDR1 SEHNR and CDR2 FQNEAQ (reference sequence).

This chain connects TRBV7-9 to TRBJ2-7; 10 bases agree with TRBD1. CDR1 is SEHNR and CDR2 is FQNEAQ in the germline V gene (reference sequence). Trimming at V came to 5 bases and at J to 3 bases, leaving 4 bases not matched to a gene. CDR3 length: 14 amino acids. Here the CDR3 reads CASSPWDRGYEQYF. Written as DNA, the CDR3 is TGTGCCAGCAGCCCGTGGGACAGGGGCTACGAGCAGTACTTC.

The chain joins TRBV3-1 (or the pseudogene TRBV3-2) to TRBJ1-5, with a possible D match to TRBD1 (6 bases). The length of the CDR3 is 14 residues. V lost 5 bases and J lost 8, with 16 bases in between. In germline, CDR1 is LGHDT, CDR2 YNNKEL (reference sequence). CDR3 sequence (DNA): TGTGCCAGCAGCTCCTTGGCAGGGGAAAAGCCCCAGCATTTT. As protein: CASSSLAGEKPQHF.

The rearrangement uses TRBV5-4 and TRBJ2-3, with D maybe TRBD1 (5 bases). Germline V gene lookup returns CDR1 SGHNT and CDR2 YYREEE (reference sequence). CDR3 length: 12 amino acids. With 7 bases removed from V and 3 bases from J, the gap between germline ends came to 9 bases. CDR3 in DNA: TGTGCCAGCGGGGCAGGAACAGATACGCAGTATTTT. Amino acids: CASGAGTDTQYF.

The chain joins TRBV9 to TRBJ2-2; 9 positions match TRBD2. The CDR3 loop spans 16 amino acids. Germline V gene data show CDR1 as SGDLS and CDR2 as YYNGEE. The ends lost 4 bases at V and 6 bases at J; junction bases unmatched: 10. CDR3 sequence reads: CASSPPGLALSGELFF. The CDR3 nucleotides are TGTGCCAGCAGCCCACCGGGACTAGCTCTTTCCGGGGAGCTGTTTTTT.

The CDR3 sequence: CASSLAATGGNYGYTF. In nucleotides, the CDR3 is TGTGCCAGCAGCTTAGCGGCGACAGGTGGGAACTATGGCTACACCTTC. This chain uses TRBV7-9 with TRBJ1-2, with a weak D call TRBD1 (6 bases). V was clipped by 0 bases and J by 2 bases, with 13 bases between them. CDR1 is SEHNR and CDR2 is FQNEAQ in the germline V gene (reference sequence). This CDR3 contains 16 residues.